This TCR beta chain derives from a study of T cell responses to AZD1222 COVID-19 vaccine. Note on this clone: Its antigen is not known.

Findings and limits, study-wide: Just a handful of AZD1222 recipients were seropositive at baseline. Spike-specific TCR breadth and depth grew following two AZD1222 doses. There were mostly white British donors and more females than males, and clonal diversity was possibly underestimated. Close to half of all spike-specific TCRs reportedly target regions of the variants that are unmutated.

This CDR3 comprises 13 residues. The V end was cut by 7 bases, the J end by 1 base, with 8 bases between. Germline loops: CDR1 SNHLY, CDR2 FYNNEI. The data were produced by immunoSEQ multiplex PCR, yet TCRdb's version contains in-frame clones alone and is incomplete. Of 93,000 or so clones listed, 88% are singletons. This chain uses TRBV2 with TRBJ1-5; tentatively, D is TRBD1 (5 bases). Sample: peripheral blood, taken on day 0 of AZD1222 vaccination. The TCR originated in an adult in good health. The CDR3 sequence is CASMGESNQPQHF. DNA of the CDR3: TGTGCCAGCATGGGGGAGAGCAATCAGCCCCAGCATTTT.